This T cell receptor (beta chain) was recovered during a study of blood T cell repertoires in COVID-19. About the research overall: The analysed material was cDNA or gDNA that came from T cells, B-cell-depleted T cells, or PBMCs.

Germline CDR1 is LNHDA and CDR2 is SQIVND (reference sequence). There are 13 residues in the CDR3. With 2 bases removed from V and 5 bases from J, the gap between germline ends came to 10 bases. As handled by the study authors: It was from reference gene primer amplification that nucleated cell counts were estimated. The data were produced by immunoSEQ multiplex PCR, yet TCRdb's version contains in-frame clones alone and is incomplete. V, J and clone size reflect that table, while D and trimming were determined from the DNA. Here the sample spans 310,000 or so clones, around 84% being singletons. Specimen: peripheral blood. The chain combines TRBV19 with TRBJ2-7; D not resolved. The source is a man between 65 and 85 years old with acute or convalescent COVID-19. CDR3 bases: TGTGCCAGTAGTATACGACTTCCTCACGAGCAGTACTTC. Amino acids: CASSIRLPHEQYF.